The 22 T cell receptor beta chains below all came from one sample that was sequenced in a study of technical replicates of blood from a handful of donors. TCRdb's table, derived via immunoSEQ multiplex PCR, lists solely in-frame clones and lacks some. Here the sample spans about 75,000 clones, 91% being singletons. Material for sequencing was T cells isolated from PBMCs. The source of these receptors is a human donor in good health. Some clones in this sample may be carry-over from other donors' samples.

The chain recombines TRBV11-2 with TRBJ1-1; TRBD1 matches at 7 bases. J was trimmed by 9 bases and V by 0 bases; bases with no gene match: 7. Germline loops: CDR1 SGHAT, CDR2 FQNNGV. The CDR3 sequence is 14 residues long. CDR3 protein: CASSLEWTGPQAFF. The CDR3 nucleotides read TGTGCCAGCAGCTTAGAATGGACAGGACCTCAAGCTTTCTTT.

Comment on this clone: This sample also contains other DNA sequences that code for the same CDR3. V usage is TRBV19 and J usage is TRBJ2-3; TRBD1 agrees at 7 bases. V shed 3 bases and J 2 bases; nucleotides not matched to a gene: 2. The CDR3 consists of 14 residues. In germline, CDR1 is LNHDA, CDR2 SQIVND (reference sequence). CDR3 DNA: TGTGCCAGTAGTATCGACAGGGCCACAGATACGCAGTATTTT. It encodes CASSIDRATDTQYF.

The rearrangement links TRBV10-2 to TRBJ2-5; TRBD2 matches 8 bases. Per the germline V gene, CDR1 is WSHSY and CDR2 is SAAADI. The J segment lost 5 bases and the V segment lost 8 bases, leaving 7 bases of the junction unmatched. The CDR3 contains 13 residues. The CDR3: CASVSASGETQYF. For the CDR3, the DNA is TGCGCCAGCGTTTCTGCTAGCGGGGAGACCCAGTACTTC.

V and J are TRBV20-1 and TRBJ1-4; D gene ambiguous. The CDR3 has 11 residues. CDR1 is DFQATT, CDR2 SNEGSKA, per germline (reference sequence). The V end was cut by 5 bases, the J end by 5 bases, with 6 bases between. The CDR3 coding sequence is TGCAGTGCTTACGGGAATGAAAAACTGTTTTTT. It translates to CSAYGNEKLFF.

A note on this clone: One end of the junction varies from germline; a read error may be responsible. The CDR3 sequence: CASRLLTGELFF. CDR3 nucleotide sequence: TGTGCCAGCAGATTATTAACCGGGGAGCTGTTTTTT. This sequence joins TRBV28 and TRBJ2-2; no definite D call. In germline, CDR1 is MDHEN, CDR2 SYDVKM. The CDR3 is 12 residues long. The full variable domain, rest sourced from reference TRBV28 and TRBJ2-2, is DVKVTQSSRYLVKRTGEKVFLECVQDMDHENMFWYRQDPGLGLRLIYFSYDVKMKEKGDIPEGYSVSREKKERFSLILESASTNQTSMYLCASRLLTGELFFGEGSRLTVL.

This clone was detected only once. This chain joins TRBV6-5 and TRBJ1-1; 7 positions agree with TRBD1. Losses at the gene ends were 5 bases for V and 3 bases for J; bases not matched to a gene: 6. The germline CDR1 and CDR2 sequences are MNHEY and SVGAGI. This CDR3 is 14 amino acids long. In DNA form, the CDR3 reads TGTGCCAGCAGTCCAGACAGGGAGGACACTGAAGCTTTCTTT. This encodes CASSPDREDTEAFF.

The V gene is TRBV2, the J gene TRBJ1-2, with a weak D call TRBD1 (6 bases). Germline CDR1 SNHLY, CDR2 FYNNEI. This CDR3 region has 15 residues. V shed 7 bases and J shed 0 bases, with 15 bases lying between them. The CDR3 region has the DNA TGTGCCAGCAAGCTTGGACAGTTGTCTAACTATGGCTACACCTTC. Protein product: CASKLGQLSNYGYTF.

This sequence joins TRBV14 and TRBJ2-2; no firm D call. Germline-derived CDR1 and CDR2 are SGHDN and FVKESK. The CDR3 sequence is 15 residues long. V lost 3 bases and J 4 bases, leaving 12 bases between the germline ends. CDR3: CASSHPTLSTGELFF. For the CDR3, the DNA is TGTGCCAGCAGCCATCCAACCCTGAGCACCGGGGAGCTGTTTTTT.

This clone was seen a handful of times. The chain joins TRBV29-1 to TRBJ1-1; the D is unclear. Looked up from germline, CDR1 is SQVTM and CDR2 is ANQGSEA. Deletions cut 3 bases from V and 0 bases from J, with 8 bases between. The CDR3 consists of 13 residues. The CDR3 sequence: CSVEVELNTEAFF. In DNA, the CDR3 is TGCAGCGTTGAGGTAGAACTGAACACTGAAGCTTTCTTT.

The sample holds one count of this clone. This chain links TRBV9 with TRBJ2-3; D possibly corresponds to TRBD2 (5 bases). The CDR3 has 15 amino acids. Trimming left V 1 base short and J 4 bases short, with 13 bases between. The germline gives CDR1 SGDLS, CDR2 YYNGEE. CDR3 nucleotide sequence: TGTGCCAGCAGCGTATCGGGAAGGGCCCCAGATACGCAGTATTTT. It is translated as CASSVSGRAPDTQYF.

The rearrangement links TRBV5-1 to TRBJ1-2; D may be TRBD1 (5 bases). This CDR3 is built from 14 residues. Germline-derived CDR1 and CDR2 are SGHRS and YFSETQ. Between the trimmed V and J ends, which lost 4 bases and 5 bases, there was a span of 15 bases. The DNA of the CDR3 is TGCGCCAGCAGCATCCAGCTGGGGGGGTATGGCTACACCTTC. Residues: CASSIQLGGYGYTF. The full variable domain, in which reference TRBV5-1 and TRBJ1-2 provide the parts outside the CDR3, is KAGVTQTPRYLIKTRGQQVTLSCSPISGHRSVSWYQQTPGQGLQFLFEYFSETQRNKGNFPGRFSGRQFSNSRSEMNVSTLELGDSALYLCASSIQLGGYGYTFGSGTRLTVV.

This clone was detected only a few times. The genes are TRBV6-4 and TRBJ1-1, with 10 bases lining up with TRBD1. Trimming removed 6 bases from V and 6 bases from J; junction bases left unmatched: 10. Germline V gives CDR1 MRHNA, CDR2 SNTAGT. This CDR3 is built from 15 residues. Here the CDR3 DNA reads TGTGCCAGCAGCAACACTCCGGGACAGGGGTCTGAAGCTTTCTTT. It encodes CASSNTPGQGSEAFF.

The CDR3 protein is CASKVGTRGYTF. The CDR3 DNA reads TGTGCCAGCAAAGTAGGCACGCGGGGCTACACCTTC. V is TRBV6-5 and J is TRBJ1-2, with no clear D. The germline V gene has CDR1 MNHEY and CDR2 SVGAGI. V lost 7 bases, J lost 8 bases, and 14 bases lay in between. This CDR3 region has 12 residues.

This clone was seen a single time. This chain connects TRBV11-3 to TRBJ2-3; D not resolved. This CDR3 comprises 16 residues. Trimming shortened V by 1 base and J by 0 bases, and 11 bases separated the two germline ends. Per germline, CDR1 SGHNT and CDR2 YENEEA. CDR3 nucleotide sequence: TGTGCCAGCAGCTTAGTTGGCGGAACTAGCACAGATACGCAGTATTTT. Translated: CASSLVGGTSTDTQYF.

This chain uses TRBV28 with TRBJ2-7, with TRBD2 matching 10 bases. Germline CDR1 is MDHEN and CDR2 is SYDVKM. The CDR3 consists of 15 residues. Losses at the gene ends were 5 bases for V and 5 bases for J; bases not matched to a gene: 9. The DNA of the CDR3 is TGTGCCAGCAGTGGATCTAGCGGGAGCGGCAACGAGCAGTACTTC. Amino acid sequence: CASSGSSGSGNEQYF.

The chain uses TRBV5-1 and TRBJ2-5; 8 positions match TRBD1. Per germline, CDR1 SGHRS and CDR2 YFSETQ. There are 15 residues in the CDR3. V shed 0 bases and J 5 bases; nucleotides not matched to a gene: 6. The CDR3 nucleotides read TGCGCCAGCAGCTTGGCAACCAGACAGGGGGAGACCCAGTACTTC. Residues: CASSLATRQGETQYF. Using reference TRBV5-1 and TRBJ2-5 for the parts outside the CDR3, the full variable domain is KAGVTQTPRYLIKTRGQQVTLSCSPISGHRSVSWYQQTPGQGLQFLFEYFSETQRNKGNFPGRFSGRQFSNSRSEMNVSTLELGDSALYLCASSLATRQGETQYFGPGTRLLVL.

This chain joins TRBV5-4 and TRBJ2-7, with D possibly being TRBD1 (6 bases). Deletions cut 4 bases from V and 2 bases from J, with 16 bases between. CDR1 is SGHNT and CDR2 is YYREEE in the germline V gene (reference sequence). CDR3 length: 15 residues. CDR3 DNA: TGTGCCAGCAGCCGGACCGAGACAGGAACCTACGAGCAGTACTTC. It specifies CASSRTETGTYEQYF.

The rearrangement uses TRBV2 and TRBJ2-5; the D gene is possibly TRBD2 (6 bases). Trimming pared 4 bases from V and 5 bases from J, leaving 8 bases between. This CDR3 contains 12 residues. Germline lookup yields CDR1 SNHLY and CDR2 FYNNEI. CDR3 DNA sequence: TGTGCCAGCAGTGGGGAGGCTGAGACCCAGTACTTC. Protein sequence: CASSGEAETQYF.

This sequence joins TRBV5-1 and TRBJ1-3, with TRBD1 identical over 8 bases. This CDR3 has 17 amino acids. V shed 3 bases, J shed 4 bases, and the junction held 12 bases outside the gene matches. Looked up from germline, CDR1 is SGHRS and CDR2 is YFSETQ. DNA of the CDR3: TGCGCCAGCAGCTGGGGACAGGAATTCGTGACGGGAAACACCATATATTTT. Its protein is CASSWGQEFVTGNTIYF.

V gene TRBV6-1 combines with J gene TRBJ2-1; 11 bases are shared with TRBD2. CDR3 length: 18 residues. The trim removed 2 bases at V and 7 bases at J, leaving 13 bases unmatched. CDR1 is MNHNS and CDR2 is SASEGT in the germline V gene. CDR3 region: CASSEFPATSGSGNEQFF. CDR3 DNA: TGTGCCAGCAGTGAATTTCCAGCAACTAGCGGGAGTGGAAATGAGCAGTTCTTC.

The rearrangement joins TRBV4-2 to TRBJ2-1, with D possibly being TRBD1 (5 bases). V dropped 6 bases and J dropped 0 bases, with 9 bases sitting between them. The germline V gene encodes CDR1 LGHNA and CDR2 YNFKEQ. The CDR3 runs 14 residues. This chain's CDR3 is CASSDSSSYNEQFF. In DNA, the CDR3 is TGTGCCAGCAGTGACAGTAGCTCCTACAATGAGCAGTTCTTC.

The chain has TRBV28 and TRBJ2-6; D perhaps matches TRBD2 (5 bases). V lost 5 bases to trimming and J lost 0 bases, with 5 bases between them. Germline V gives CDR1 MDHEN, CDR2 SYDVKM. CDR3 length: 14 amino acids. Here the CDR3 reads CASSGSSGANVLTF. CDR3 bases: TGTGCCAGCAGTGGGAGCTCTGGGGCCAACGTCCTGACTTTC.